The 21 T cell receptor beta chains in this list originate from one sample, sequenced in a study of beta chain features in type 1 diabetes. Study results and limitations: When Type 1 diabetes patients were examined, their TCRB CDR3s proved moderately but significantly shorter in all four CD4+ subsets.

Antigens of these TCRs are unknown. The sequenced template was cDNA made from the entire isolated RNA. Some clones are missing from TCRdb's copy, which holds only in-frame ones; the method was immunoSEQ multiplex PCR. The data show hundreds of thousands of clones, 13% seen once. The sequenced sample consisted of naive CD4+ T cells from blood. These receptors all come from a man younger than 35 with type 1 diabetes.

Only a few counts were recorded for this clone. The chain employs TRBV23-1 and TRBJ2-3; D may be TRBD1 (6 bases). TRBV23-1 falls under the ORF class, with uncertain function. V dropped 6 bases and J dropped 3 bases, with 19 bases sitting between them. The CDR3 is 16 residues long. CDR3 in DNA: TGCGCCAGCAGCCGGCCTCGATCAACAGGGACAGATACGCAGTATTTT. Its translation is CASSRPRSTGTDTQYF.

The chain combines TRBV5-1 with TRBJ2-2; D uncertain. CDR3 length equals 14 residues. V was shortened by 4 bases and J by 1 base, with 8 bases between the two germline ends. CDR1 is SGHRS and CDR2 is YFSETQ in the germline V gene. CDR3 sequence: CASSRPENTGELFF. The CDR3 DNA reads as TGCGCCAGCAGCCGGCCAGAGAACACCGGGGAGCTGTTTTTT.

The CDR3 spells CASSIAYGTLEETQYF. The CDR3 DNA reads TGTGCCAGTAGTATAGCGTACGGGACACTCGAAGAGACCCAGTACTTC. V gene TRBV19 combines with J gene TRBJ2-5; possibly TRBD1 for D (6 bases). This CDR3 region has 16 residues. V gave up 1 base and J gave up 3 bases, with 15 bases separating them. Per the germline V gene, CDR1 is LNHDA and CDR2 is SQIVND (reference sequence).

The chain joins TRBV7-2 to TRBJ2-5, with 9 bases fitting TRBD1. The CDR3 is 15 amino acids. Per germline, CDR1 SGHTA and CDR2 FQGNSA. V shed 3 bases and J 5 bases; nucleotides not matched to a gene: 7. DNA of the CDR3: TGTGCCAGCAGCTTGACACAGGGGGCCGGGGAGACCCAGTACTTC. It codes for CASSLTQGAGETQYF.

This clone was observed a handful of times. The chain employs TRBV30 and TRBJ1-6; 9 bases fit TRBD1. Germline loops: CDR1 GTSNPN, CDR2 SVGIG (reference sequence). V dropped 1 base and J dropped 11; count of bases not matched to a gene: 6. The CDR3 extends over 14 amino acids. The CDR3 DNA follows: TGTGCCTGGAGTGCTGGGGGACAGGGACCACCCCTCCACTTT. This codes for CAWSAGGQGPPLHF. Full variable domain (outside the CDR3, taken from reference TRBV30 and TRBJ1-6): SQTIHQWPATLVQPVGSPLSLECTVEGTSNPNLYWYRQAAGRGLQLLFYSVGIGQISSEVPQNLSASRPQDRQFILSSKKLLLSDSGFYLCAWSAGGQGPPLHFGNGTRLTVT.

The rearrangement links TRBV5-1 to TRBJ1-4, with TRBD1 matching over 7 bases. Losses at the gene ends were 3 bases for V and 8 bases for J; bases not matched to a gene: 10. The CDR3 loop spans 15 amino acids. CDR1 and CDR2 from the germline V gene are SGHRS and YFSETQ. Here the CDR3 DNA reads TGCGCCAGCAGCTCCAGGGGGGACAGTGGCGAAAAACTGTTTTTT. Its translation: CASSSRGDSGEKLFF.

This chain uses TRBV5-6 with TRBJ1-5; 7 nucleotides align to TRBD1. This CDR3 region has 15 residues. V lost 0 bases, J lost 7 bases, and 7 bases stayed unmatched. Germline CDR1 is SGHDT and CDR2 is YYEEEE. CDR3 loop: CASSLAAGGEQPQHF. The DNA of the CDR3 is TGTGCCAGCAGCTTGGCGGCAGGGGGTGAACAGCCCCAGCATTTT.

This chain links TRBV29-1 with TRBJ1-3; D is uncertain. In germline, CDR1 is SQVTM, CDR2 ANQGSEA. Trimming left V 4 bases short and J 0 bases short, with 13 bases between. The length of the CDR3 is 15 residues. CDR3 sequence reads: CSVAAPGSSGNTIYF. The CDR3 DNA reads TGCAGCGTTGCGGCACCCGGGAGCTCTGGAAACACCATATATTTT.

V is TRBV5-1 and J is TRBJ2-1; 10 positions agree with TRBD2. This CDR3 is 13 amino acids long. With V trimmed by 3 bases and J by 8 bases, 2 bases remained unmatched. CDR1 is SGHRS, CDR2 YFSETQ, per germline. CDR3 region: CASSSGTSDEQFF. The DNA of the CDR3 is TGCGCCAGCAGCTCCGGGACTAGCGATGAGCAGTTCTTC.

The chain carries TRBV6-5 and TRBJ2-4; tentative D call: TRBD2 (6 bases). The CDR3 totals 14 residues. Trimming took off 2 bases at V and 8 bases at J, with 13 bases between the two ends. Germline CDR1 is MNHEY and CDR2 is SVGAGI. The CDR3 DNA sequence: TGTGCCAGCAGTTACGCCCTGGGGGGAGACATTCAGTACTTC. Its translation is CASSYALGGDIQYF.

The V and J genes are TRBV28 and TRBJ1-2, with D tentatively TRBD1 (5 bases). This CDR3 is built from 16 residues. CDR1 and CDR2 from the germline V gene are MDHEN and SYDVKM. The germline V and J ends were trimmed by 8 bases and 0 bases, with 19 bases remaining between them. The CDR3 DNA is TGTGCCAGCCACAGGACCCTCAGTTACTCTAACTATGGCTACACCTTC. Encoded protein: CASHRTLSYSNYGYTF.

This clone has only one observation. This chain uses TRBV5-1 with TRBJ1-5; D gene unclear. V dropped 1 base and J dropped 6 bases, with 8 bases sitting between them. The CDR3 runs to 13 residues. Germline CDR1 reads SGHRS; CDR2 reads YFSETQ. This chain's CDR3 is CASSLLGSQPQHF. As DNA, the CDR3 is TGCGCCAGCAGCTTGTTAGGCAGTCAGCCCCAGCATTTT.

This chain uses TRBV5-4 with TRBJ2-1; weak D call: TRBD2 (6 bases). The ends were cut back, 4 bases at V and 7 bases at J, with 24 bases in the middle. This CDR3 spans 17 amino acids. CDR1 and CDR2 (germline): SGHNT, YYREEE (reference sequence). CDR3 sequence: CASSQEGGGVLGNEQFF. CDR3 nucleotide sequence: TGTGCCAGCAGCCAAGAAGGCGGAGGGGTCTTGGGGAATGAGCAGTTCTTC.

The V call is TRBV29-1, the J call TRBJ2-6, with TRBD2 matching over 8 bases. Unmatched junction bases numbered 0, after V lost 3 bases and J lost 2 bases. Looked up from germline, CDR1 is SQVTM and CDR2 is ANQGSEA. This CDR3 spans 14 amino acids. The CDR3 reads CSVERGAGANVLTF. The DNA for the CDR3 is TGCAGCGTTGAGCGGGGGGCTGGGGCCAACGTCCTGACTTTC.

Only a few counts were recorded for this clone. J is TRBJ1-5 and V is TRBV4-1, with D uncertain. This CDR3 spans 15 amino acids. Germline V gene lookup returns CDR1 MGHRA and CDR2 YSYEKL. V was clipped by 0 bases and J by 2 bases, with 8 bases between them. The CDR3 DNA follows: TGCGCCAGCAGCCAAGAAACCAGGCGCAATCAGCCCCAGCATTTT. This gives the protein CASSQETRRNQPQHF.

The chain joins TRBV7-8 to TRBJ2-3; D is unclear. Trimming pared 0 bases from V and 8 bases from J, leaving 6 bases between. This CDR3 spans 12 amino acids. CDR1 is SGHVS and CDR2 is FQNEAQ in the germline V gene. The CDR3: CASSLADTTQYF. The CDR3 bases are TGTGCCAGCAGCTTAGCCGATACTACGCAGTATTTT.

The chain has TRBV12-5 and TRBJ2-3, with unresolved D. Trimming removed 2 bases at V and 1 base at J, with 4 bases between. Germline loops: CDR1 LGHNT, CDR2 FRNRAP. The length of the CDR3 is 13 residues. CDR3 in DNA: TGTGCTAGTGGTTTGACCCGCACAGATACGCAGTATTTT. The encoded protein is CASGLTRTDTQYF.

The V call is TRBV5-6, the J call TRBJ1-5; 7 bases are shared with TRBD1. J lost 2 bases, V lost 0 bases, and 8 bases had no gene match. This CDR3 is built from 17 residues. Looked up from germline, CDR1 is SGHDT and CDR2 is YYEEEE. The CDR3 here is CASSLADRDGGNQPQHF. In DNA, the CDR3 is TGTGCCAGCAGCTTGGCTGACAGGGATGGTGGCAATCAGCCCCAGCATTTT.

This sequence joins TRBV5-1 and TRBJ2-1; D possibly uses TRBD1 or TRBD2 (5 bases each). Germline CDR1 and CDR2: SGHRS and YFSETQ. Trimming stripped 4 bases from V and 0 bases from J, with 17 bases between. The CDR3 runs to 17 residues. CDR3 nucleotides: TGCGCCAGCAGCCCCGGACGAGGGGTCAGCTCCTACAATGAGCAGTTCTTC. Its translation: CASSPGRGVSSYNEQFF.

V and J are TRBV7-6 and TRBJ2-3; D is perhaps TRBD1 (6 bases). This CDR3 contains 15 residues. CDR1 and CDR2 from the germline V gene are SGHVS and FNYEAQ. V was cut by 2 bases and J by 3 bases, with 12 bases left in between. CDR3 loop: CASSLNWDKTDTQYF. CDR3 DNA: TGTGCCAGCAGCTTAAATTGGGACAAGACAGATACGCAGTATTTT.

This clone was counted only a few times. The CDR3 loop reads CASNSRDGTYEQYF. Written as DNA, the CDR3 is TGCGCCAGCAACTCCCGGGACGGAACCTACGAGCAGTACTTC. The chain employs TRBV5-1 and TRBJ2-7; either TRBD1 or TRBD2 may fit D (5 bases each). Germline V gene lookup returns CDR1 SGHRS and CDR2 YFSETQ. CDR3 size: 14 residues. V shed 6 bases and J shed 2 bases, with 15 bases lying between them.